This TCR beta chain came from a study of blood T cells in healthy people across ages. Trimming removed 3 bases from V and 2 bases from J; junction bases left unmatched: 8. This CDR3 contains 17 residues. From germline, CDR1 is SGHKS and CDR2 YYEKEE (reference sequence). PBMCs, at least 6.5 million per sample, were isolated. This clonotype was seen once. A sample-barcoded 5' primer and a J-beta primer mix were used in a second PCR of about 7 to 12 cycles. MiXCR, run by TCRdb on the 5' RACE reads, gives a single entry per CDR3 protein. The data show 800,000 to 950,000 distinct CDR3 sequences, about 28% seen once. This same sample was also taken into another study, of T cells of mothers and their children.

The clonotype originates from a woman aged 40 to 50 in good health. Material for sequencing was blood. V gene TRBV5-5 combines with J gene TRBJ2-2, with TRBD1 matching over 9 bases. The CDR3 DNA reads as TGTGCCAGCAGCTACTATTTGGGACAGGGTAACACCGGGGAGCTGTTTTTT. It specifies CASSYYLGQGNTGELFF.